This T cell receptor (beta chain) was retrieved from a study of blood T cell repertoires in COVID-19. Germline V gene data show CDR1 as LGHDT and CDR2 as YNNKEL (reference sequence). The germline V and J ends were trimmed by 5 bases and 1 base, with 8 bases remaining between them. There are 13 residues in the CDR3. In the authors' methods: Reference gene primer amplification yielded estimated nucleated cell counts. Data came from immunoSEQ multiplex PCR; TCRdb stores just in-frame clones and leaves some out. Clonal size and the V and J genes are those of that table, whereas D and trimming came from the DNA. This sample has about 200,000 clones; approximately 84% occur once, and the top ten carry about 4.8%.

The sample taken for sequencing was peripheral blood. The clonotype comes from a man aged 45-60 years with acute or convalescent COVID-19. This chain links TRBV3-1 (or the pseudogene TRBV3-2) with TRBJ1-1; the D gene is possibly TRBD1 (5 bases). CDR3 sequence reads: CASSKGWNTEAFF. The CDR3 coding sequence is TGTGCCAGCAGCAAGGGGTGGAACACTGAAGCTTTCTTT.